This T cell receptor (beta chain) is drawn from a study of blood T cell repertoires in COVID-19. Study-level information: Specimens from acute and convalescent COVID-19 originated in the United States, Italy and Spain.

As handled by the study authors: Amplification of reference gene primers provided the estimated nucleated cell counts. The data were produced by immunoSEQ multiplex PCR, yet TCRdb's version contains in-frame clones alone and is incomplete. V, J and clone size were drawn from that table, and D and trimming were deduced from the DNA. Counted here are approximately 160,000 clones, approximately 80% occurring once; the ten biggest clones make up roughly 7.3%. Trimming removed 3 bases at V and 0 bases at J, with 9 bases between. Looked up from germline, CDR1 is MNHEY and CDR2 is SVGAGI. The CDR3 is 16 residues long. Assignment of participants to cohorts was predicated upon participant-reported clinical history.

The sequenced sample was PBMCs or T cells enriched from blood (not recorded which). V and J are TRBV6-5 and TRBJ1-6, with a possible D match to TRBD1 (5 bases). The origin of this receptor is a woman in her fifties or sixties who had recovered from COVID-19. The CDR3 spells CASSYRGGSYNSPLHF. The CDR3 nucleotides are TGTGCCAGCAGTTATCGGGGGGGCTCCTATAATTCACCCCTCCACTTT.